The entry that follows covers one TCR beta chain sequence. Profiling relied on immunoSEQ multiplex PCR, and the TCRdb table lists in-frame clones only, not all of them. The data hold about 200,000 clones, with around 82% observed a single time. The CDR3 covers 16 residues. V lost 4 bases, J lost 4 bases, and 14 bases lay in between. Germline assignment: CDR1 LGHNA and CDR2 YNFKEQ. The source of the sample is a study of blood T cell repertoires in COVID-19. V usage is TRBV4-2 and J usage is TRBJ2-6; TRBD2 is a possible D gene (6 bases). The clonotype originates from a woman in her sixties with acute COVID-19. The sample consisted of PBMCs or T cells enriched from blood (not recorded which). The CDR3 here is CASSLTGGSGANVLTF. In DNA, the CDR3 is TGTGCCAGCAGCCTAACCGGGGGATCAGGGGCCAACGTCCTGACTTTC.